Described below is a single T cell receptor beta chain sequence and its context. No antigen is known for it. No base-level quality is on record; no much larger clone is a single base apart. The protocol used for the library was the immunoSEQ multiplex PCR assay. Imported from immuneACCESS, the table was reduced by TCRdb to in-frame sequences with V and J called. These copies leave out some clones; in studies compared against another copy, an unresolved V gene accounts for under half, and the cause of the remainder is not known. This sample lists about 79,000 clones; roughly 93% were detected once. The top ten hold around 0.7% of the sample. The CDR3, cysteine through phenylalanine, is 12 amino acids long. The entry retains the CDR3 DNA only, 36 bases that are in frame from base 1. CDR1 and CDR2 were assigned from the germline V gene (reference sequence) as MNHEY and SMNVEV. V is reduced by 5 bases and J by 0 bases, leaving a spacing of 4 bases between them.

This entry is derived from a study of T cell changes during pregnancy in multiple sclerosis (dated by TCRdb to the late 2010s). With regard to the full study: Changes in the T cell repertoire over the course of pregnancy were examined in this study in women with multiple sclerosis.

This sequence originates from a female donor in good health, enrolled as a control in a pregnancy study. Material: peripheral blood, obtained in the second trimester of pregnancy. The sequence links TRBV27 to TRBJ2-5, with the D gene not confidently named. The CDR3 reads CASSPNQETQYF. The nucleotide sequence reads as follows: TGTGCCAGCAGTCCAAACCAAGAGACCCAGTACTTC.